The 27 T cell receptor beta chains below all came from one sample that was sequenced in a study of tumor and adjacent non-tumor tissue in lung cancer. A modified ARM-PCR protocol with three rounds of nested PCR amplified TCRbeta. TCRdb re-called the multiplex PCR reads through MiXCR, storing one row per CDR3 protein. This sample carries tens of thousands of distinct CDR3 sequences, just under 60% of them seen once, and the ten largest clones take around 20%. The template was RNA from unsorted bulk tissue. The sample was lung tumor tissue. The receptor set was obtained from a man between 45 and 60 years old with non-small cell lung cancer.

Many counts were recorded for this clonotype. One end of the junction fails to match germline, which may point to a read error. This sequence joins TRBV6-5 and TRBJ2-1; D gene ambiguous. Germline values: CDR1 MNHEY, CDR2 SVGAGI. The CDR3 is made up of 15 amino acids. CDR3 amino acids: CASSYGRFTYNGQFF. CDR3 coding DNA: TGTGCCAGCAGTTACGGCAGATTTACTTACAATGGGCAGTTCTTC.

A few counts support this clonotype. The gene calls are TRBV11-2 and TRBJ2-5; TRBD2 is a possible D gene (6 bases). V dropped 9 bases and J dropped 4 bases, with 21 bases sitting between them. The CDR3 covers 15 residues. The germline V gene has CDR1 SGHAT and CDR2 FQNNGV. The CDR3 DNA sequence: TGTGCCAGTAACTCCACCTGGGGGGTGGCAGAGACCCAGTACTTC. Translating it yields CASNSTWGVAETQYF.

Comments on this clonotype: The conserved phenylalanine or tryptophan is not found at the CDR3 terminus, so this likely reflects a read error. The rearrangement links TRBV5-1 to TRBJ2-7, with a tentative D call TRBD1 (5 bases). Germline V gene data show CDR1 as SGHRS and CDR2 as YFSETQ. Trimming left V 5 bases short and J 2 bases short, with 11 bases between. This CDR3 spans 13 amino acids. In DNA form, the CDR3 reads TGCGCCAGCAGACAGGATTCTACCTACGAGCAGTACTAC. It yields the protein CASRQDSTYEQYY.

This clonotype turned up a few times. Being one base from a much bigger clone, this may be a read error. The CDR3 spells CASSSGTIETGTQYF. The CDR3 region has the DNA TGTGCCAGCAGTTCCGGGACCATAGAGACAGGTACGCAGTATTTT. The chain recombines TRBV6-2 or TRBV6-3 with TRBJ2-3; D might be TRBD1 (6 bases). This CDR3 contains 15 residues. The V gene's germline CDR1 is MNHEY and CDR2 SVGEGT.

Of note for this clonotype: The junction shows a germline mismatch at one end, possibly a read error. V usage is TRBV4-2 and J usage is TRBJ2-1; 10 bases agree with TRBD1. In germline, CDR1 is LGHNA, CDR2 YNFKEQ. CDR3 size: 17 residues. The CDR3 DNA reads TGTGCCACTAGCCACAGCCTCCGGGACAGGGGCTACAATGAGCAGTTCTTT. This translates into CATSHSLRDRGYNEQFF.

This clonotype was counted a few times. The chain couples TRBV24-1 to TRBJ2-5; TRBD2 matches 10 bases. This CDR3 has 15 residues. Trimming took 4 bases from V and 3 from J; bases not matched to a gene: 4. Germline loops: CDR1 KGHDR, CDR2 SFDVKD. The CDR3 here is CATSERTSGKETQYF. CDR3 coding DNA: TGTGCCACCAGTGAGCGCACTAGCGGGAAAGAGACCCAGTACTTC.

Remarks on this clonotype: An end of the junction differs from the germline gene, which may be a read error. The chain combines TRBV10-1 with TRBJ2-5; 7 bases are shared with TRBD1. Germline V CDR1 and CDR2: WNHNN, SYGVQD (reference sequence). This CDR3 region has 16 residues. The DNA of the CDR3 is TGCGCCATCAGTGAGAAAGGGACAGCAAGACAAGAGACCCACTACTTC. This codes for CAISEKGTARQETHYF.

On this clonotype: A much larger clone lies one base from this, so it may be a read error. The chain couples TRBV12-3 or TRBV12-4 to TRBJ2-2; a possible D gene is TRBD2 (6 bases). Trimming removed 5 bases at V and 5 bases at J, with 15 bases between. This CDR3 comprises 15 residues. CDR3 bases: TGTGCCAGCAGTCAAGGTGGAGGGAAGACCGGGGAGCTGTTTTTT. Its protein is CASSQGGGKTGELFF.

This clonotype is medium-sized (0.01 to 0.1%) by share. The rearrangement links TRBV10-3 to TRBJ2-5; perhaps TRBD2 as D (7 bases). Germline CDR1 reads ENHRY; CDR2 reads SYGVKD. CDR3 length equals 12 residues. V was shortened by 11 bases and J by 4 bases, with 14 bases between the two germline ends. For the CDR3, the DNA is TGTGCCCCAACGGGGGGCGGAGAGACCCAGTACTTC. Protein: CAPTGGGETQYF.

Note on this clonotype: A junction end diverges from the germline sequence, so it may reflect a read error. This chain uses TRBV6-6 with TRBJ2-4; D is unclear. The CDR3 runs 15 residues. The germline CDR1 and CDR2 sequences are MNHNY and SVGAGI (reference sequence). The CDR3 DNA follows: TGTACCAGCAGTTACTCGATGGACGGTCAAAACACTCAGTACTTC. Amino acid sequence: CTSSYSMDGQNTQYF.

The chain has TRBV28 and TRBJ2-2; D gene uncertain. The V gene's germline CDR1 is MDHEN and CDR2 SYDVKM. Trimming took off 1 base at V and 4 bases at J, with 7 bases between the two ends. The CDR3 is 14 amino acids. CDR3 in amino acids: CASSLLGFTGELFF. The CDR3 DNA is TGTGCCAGCAGTTTATTAGGCTTCACCGGGGAGCTGTTTTTT.

V and J are TRBV4-1 and TRBJ2-1; 7 nucleotides line up with TRBD2. The CDR3 sequence is 16 residues long. CDR1 MGHRA and CDR2 YSYEKL come from the germline V gene. The CDR3, as DNA: TGCACCAACAACCCAAGGACTAACGGGAGGAACAATGAGCAGTTCTTC. This codes for CTNNPRTNGRNNEQFF.

This clonotype showed up many times. The chain links TRBV5-6 to TRBJ2-4, with D perhaps TRBD2 (5 bases). The V gene lost 1 base and the J gene lost 2 bases, with 7 bases spanning the gap. CDR1 is SGHDT and CDR2 is YYEEEE in the germline V gene. The CDR3 contains 14 residues. The CDR3 bases are TGTGCCAGCAGCTTGTCGGGGACCAAAAACATTCAGTACTTC. It encodes CASSLSGTKNIQYF.

Notes on this clonotype: With a much larger clone just one base away, this may be a read error. The J gene is TRBJ1-6, the V gene TRBV6-5; TRBD1 agrees at 7 bases. The CDR3 contains 14 residues. V lost 6 bases and J lost 5; bases outside the gene matches: 4. Per the germline V gene, CDR1 is MNHEY and CDR2 is SVGAGI. CDR3 coding DNA: TGTGCCAGCAGCATACAGGGGAATAATTCACCCCTCCACTTT. Residues: CASSIQGNNSPLHF.

Relative to its sample, this clonotype is medium-sized. The V and J genes are TRBV11-1 and TRBJ2-1; 9 positions agree with TRBD2. Trimming at V came to 1 base and at J to 7 bases, leaving 5 bases not matched to a gene. The CDR3 is 15 residues long. CDR1 is SGHAT and CDR2 is FQDESV in the germline V gene (reference sequence). For the CDR3, the DNA is TGTGCCAGCAGCTTAGAGGCGGGAGGGCAGAATGAGCAGTTCTTC. Residues: CASSLEAGGQNEQFF.

The V and J genes are TRBV28 and TRBJ1-5; no firm D call. This CDR3 has 14 amino acids. V dropped 3 bases and J dropped 6 bases, with 12 bases sitting between them. The germline V gene has CDR1 MDHEN and CDR2 SYDVKM. CDR3 sequence (DNA): TGTGCCAGCAGTTTGTCGGTTGGTAGTCAGCCCCAGCATTTT. This codes for CASSLSVGSQPQHF.

Concerning this clonotype: A read error is possible here, since a much larger clone lies one base away. The V gene is TRBV6-1, the J gene TRBJ2-7, with a weak D call TRBD1 (6 bases). CDR1 MNHNS and CDR2 SASEGT come from the germline V gene. Trimming removed 7 bases from V and 7 bases from J, with 14 bases in between. The CDR3 extends over 12 amino acids. The CDR3 loop is CASTQNREEQYF. CDR3 nucleotide sequence: TGTGCCAGCACCCAGAACAGGGAAGAGCAGTACTTC.

Comment on this clonotype: One end of the junction varies from germline; a read error may be responsible. The chain employs TRBV5-4 and TRBJ2-3; TRBD2 aligns across 12 bases. CDR3 length: 20 residues. CDR1 and CDR2 from the germline V gene are SGHNT and YYREEE (reference sequence). Here the CDR3 reads CASRRITTSGRRVTTVTQYF. The CDR3 DNA sequence: TGTGCCAGCAGACGAATCACAACTAGCGGGAGGAGGGTTACCACAGTTACGCAGTATTTT.

Notes on this clonotype: Being one base from a much bigger clone, this may be a read error. The chain employs TRBV29-1 and TRBJ2-3; 11 positions agree with TRBD2. The CDR3 has 15 amino acids. Germline V lookup: CDR1 SQVTM, CDR2 ANQGSEA. The chain's CDR3 is CSAHSGGARADTLYF. In DNA form, the CDR3 reads TGCAGCGCCCATAGCGGGGGGGCCCGAGCAGATACGCTGTATTTT.

On this clonotype: This may arise from a read error, as a much more abundant clone is one base away. This sequence joins TRBV6-1 and TRBJ2-7; D unclear. This CDR3 has 13 amino acids. CDR1 is MNHNS and CDR2 is SASEGT in the germline V gene. V lost 6 bases to trimming and J lost 3 bases, with 12 bases between them. CDR3 nucleotides: TGTGCCAGCAGCAACGGAATGCACTACGAGCAGTACTTC. As protein: CASSNGMHYEQYF.

Comments on this clonotype: At one of its ends the junction is not consistent with the germline gene, which may arise from a read error. The chain carries TRBV11-3 and TRBJ2-7; D may be TRBD2 (5 bases). The CDR3 has 13 amino acids. Germline CDR1 and CDR2: SGHNT and YENEEA. The CDR3 nucleotides read TGTGACAGCAGTTCTGACGGGGCCTACGAGCAGTACTTC. The encoded protein is CDSSSDGAYEQYF.

This clonotype was detected a few times. This may be a read error: a much more frequent sequence differs by one nucleotide. The chain employs TRBV29-1 and TRBJ2-1; 9 bases line up with TRBD2. Losses at the gene ends were 7 bases for V and 1 base for J; bases not matched to a gene: 5. This CDR3 has 14 residues. Germline loops: CDR1 SQVTM, CDR2 ANQGSEA. The CDR3 bases are TGCAGCGCTCGAAGCGGGGGGTCCTACAATGAGCAGTTCTTC. This encodes CSARSGGSYNEQFF.

The V call is TRBV20-1, the J call TRBJ1-2; TRBD1 matches at 7 bases. V trimming: 7 bases; J trimming: 6 bases; junction bases outside the gene matches: 17. Per the germline V gene, CDR1 is DFQATT and CDR2 is SNEGSKA (reference sequence). This CDR3 has 15 amino acids. Here the CDR3 reads CSDSLGAGGDNGYTF. The CDR3 DNA reads TGCAGTGATAGTCTGGGTGCAGGGGGTGATAATGGCTACACCTTC.

Comments on this clonotype: At one boundary the junction diverges from the germline segment, which might be a read error. This chain uses TRBV11-3 with TRBJ2-3; 9 bases map to TRBD2. Germline lookup yields CDR1 SGHNT and CDR2 YENEEA. There are 17 residues in the CDR3. The CDR3 DNA is TGTACCAGCAGCCAAGGGAGTAGCGGGGGTATCGTAGATACGCAGTATTTT. Encoded protein: CTSSQGSSGGIVDTQYF.

A remark on this clonotype: This may be a read error, as it is one base from a much larger clone. The chain has TRBV28 and TRBJ2-3; 7 nucleotides match TRBD2. The germline CDR1 and CDR2 sequences are MDHEN and SYDVKM. CDR3 length equals 14 residues. CDR3 nucleotides: TGTGCCAGCAGGTCTGGTCCAGCGGGGACGACGCGGTATTTT. Translation gives CASRSGPAGTTRYF.

This clonotype has only one observation. Compared with germline, one end of the junction differs, possibly owing to a read error. V gene TRBV4-2 combines with J gene TRBJ2-1; 10 bases align to TRBD1. In germline, CDR1 is LGHNA, CDR2 YNFKEQ. This CDR3 is built from 18 residues. The CDR3 reads CTSNQPPGQGYSRNEQFF. The CDR3 DNA sequence: TGTACCAGCAACCAACCCCCGGGACAGGGGTATTCTAGAAATGAGCAGTTCTTC.

In this sample, this clonotype is medium-sized. V and J are TRBV29-1 and TRBJ2-7; no definite D call. The CDR3 spans 11 residues. Germline V CDR1 and CDR2: SQVTM, ANQGSEA. V lost 4 bases and J 2 bases, leaving 6 bases between the germline ends. DNA for the CDR3: TGCAGCGTTGCCCTAACCTACGAGCAGTACTTC. Its protein is CSVALTYEQYF.